These T cell receptor beta chains were read from a single sample in a study of blood T cell repertoires in COVID-19. TCRdb keeps only in-frame clones here, not all; method: immunoSEQ multiplex PCR. The table shows approximately 300,000 clones, with roughly 90% occurring only once. The material sequenced was peripheral blood. These receptor sequences come from a woman aged 45-65 years with active or convalescent COVID-19. CDR3s leave out the opening cysteine and the closing phenylalanine or tryptophan.

V gene	J gene	CDR3 protein
TRBV28	TRBJ1-2	ASKRDSYDGYT
TRBV11-2	TRBJ1-3	ASSFFRTAGSGNTIY
TRBV7-6	TRBJ2-1	ASSRTERSYNEQF
TRBV15	TRBJ1-5	ATSRDERRDSNQPQH
TRBV19	TRBJ1-3	ASSIEMETGNTIY
TRBV18	TRBJ2-5	ASSPLRVGRGEETQY
TRBV4-2	TRBJ2-2	ASSPVGLAGVRDAGELF
TRBV6-5	TRBJ2-1	ASSRQGFSYNEQF
TRBV2	TRBJ2-7	ASSRERASSSYEQY
TRBV18	TRBJ2-6	ASSPREAGANVLT
TRBV2	TRBJ2-3	ASSPGRGTDTQY
TRBV7-3	TRBJ2-2	ASSLRPRANTGELF
TRBV6-6	TRBJ2-3	ASSRGTSGSRADTQY
TRBV4-3	TRBJ1-6	ASSQSGHLSSYNSPLH
TRBV6-6	TRBJ1-2	ASGGGHYT
TRBV5-4	TRBJ2-5	ASSLRDQETQY
TRBV19	TRBJ2-7	ASTETPGTRYEQY
TRBV30	TRBJ2-3	AWSVYGRKTDTQY
TRBV10-3	TRBJ2-5	AIREDRLASETQY
TRBV10-3	TRBJ2-7	AISEGLAGGGREQY
TRBV27	TRBJ1-1	ASSPTTGGVTEAF
TRBV5-8	TRBJ1-4	ASSLGQGAEKLF
TRBV6-5	TRBJ1-2	ASRRGQGYGYT
TRBV7-9	TRBJ2-7	ASSLGGQVSREQY
TRBV11-3	TRBJ2-5	ASSRGGGGRETQY
TRBV5-4	TRBJ2-5	ASSTPAGKETQY
TRBV6-5	TRBJ2-7	ASTIPRTGSDEQY
TRBV28	TRBJ1-5	ASRPQGLSNQPQH
TRBV7-2	TRBJ2-1	ASSSQVLTNEQF
TRBV4-1	TRBJ2-7	ASSHIGQGENEQY
TRBV15	TRBJ1-1	ATSREMGQMNTEAF
TRBV6-2/TRBV6-3	TRBJ2-7	ASSFTGGFEQY
TRBV12-3/TRBV12-4	TRBJ2-7	ASSEQGFYEQY
TRBV20-1	TRBJ1-4	SASQDTNEKLF
TRBV12-3/TRBV12-4	TRBJ1-2	ASSLGQWYYT
TRBV28	TRBJ1-2	ASSSRYGYT
TRBV5-8	TRBJ1-4	ASSWSGQRNEKLF
TRBV5-1	TRBJ1-6	ASSFWANSPLH
TRBV7-8	TRBJ2-2	ASSLGGMKATGELF
TRBV18	TRBJ1-6	ASSQAAGTENSPLH
TRBV2	TRBJ1-5	ASKIDRVVNQPQH
TRBV19	TRBJ1-1	ASSIGGVGTEAF
TRBV7-6	TRBJ2-3	ASSPGTSRSTDTQY
TRBV5-6	TRBJ2-3	ASSLVRGGTDTQY
TRBV7-2	TRBJ2-5	ASSPFPVAGAETQY
TRBV9	TRBJ1-2	ASSVQGNYGYT
TRBV7-3	TRBJ2-3	ASSFDPLAGGPGDTQY
TRBV30	TRBJ2-1	AWSNMSHNEQF
TRBV18	TRBJ2-7	ASSPFGQAPEQY
TRBV4-3	TRBJ2-5	ASSQGSSGVQETQY
TRBV30	TRBJ1-4	AWSPQGELF
TRBV7-2	TRBJ1-5	ASSSHSGTGIVQPQH
TRBV9	TRBJ2-1	ASSVGQDSYNEQF
TRBV3-1/TRBV3-2	TRBJ2-1	ASSQDLSSGDAYNEQF
TRBV2	TRBJ1-2	ASSEEASGQGSGYT